This TCR beta chain was sequenced in a study of blood T cell repertoires in COVID-19. For the study at large: In each case, the material was cDNA or gDNA derived from T cells, B-cell-depleted T cells, or PBMCs.

The protocol was immunoSEQ multiplex PCR, while the TCRdb copy is restricted to in-frame clones and leaves out a portion. The sample includes approximately 150,000 clones, roughly 84% seen only once; the top ten take about 1.5%. Trimming cost V 2 bases and J 1 base, with 8 bases left between them. CDR1 is WNHNN, CDR2 SYGVQD, per germline (reference sequence). This CDR3 spans 14 amino acids. The TCR comes from a man between 60 and 75 years old with acute or convalescent COVID-19. The specimen sequenced was peripheral blood. The chain links TRBV10-1 to TRBJ2-5; D perhaps matches TRBD1 (5 bases). CDR3 region: CASSEKGLQETQYF. CDR3 in DNA: TGCGCCAGCAGTGAGAAGGGGCTCCAAGAGACCCAGTACTTC.